The 21 T cell receptor beta chains presented below share a single source sample, sequenced in a study of low-dose radiotherapy and immunotherapy resistance in tumors. Stated time point: after trial treatment. As to treatment: LDRT plus nivolumab, ipilimumab, low-dose cyclophosphamide and aspirin (RACIN trial). TRAV- and TRBV-specific primers primed first-strand cDNA, covering alpha and beta chains. For amplifying TCRs, the PCR ran for about 22 cycles with Phusion, which was used together with a constant-region primer and the adapter on the V primers. TCRdb used MiXCR to reprocess the reads, holding one entry per CDR3 protein. The data show about 97,000 distinct CDR3 sequences, about 20% seen once. Specimen: PBMCs, collected after low-dose radiotherapy plus immunotherapy. These receptors were obtained from a male donor with prostate cancer.

This clonotype was detected ten times or more. The chain carries TRBV2 and TRBJ2-3; TRBD1 agrees at 7 bases. This CDR3 spans 12 amino acids. The V and J ends lost 7 bases and 4 bases, in that order; junction bases with no gene match: 2. Germline V gene sequence: CDR1 SNHLY, CDR2 FYNNEI. Written as DNA, the CDR3 is TGTGCCAGCAAGGGGGCCGCAGATACGCAGTATTTT. Protein sequence: CASKGAADTQYF. Full variable domain (outside the CDR3, taken from reference TRBV2 and TRBJ2-3): EPEVTQTPSHQVTQMGQEVILRCVPISNHLYFYWYRQILGQKVEFLVSFYNNEISEKSEIFDDQFSVERPDGSNFTLKIRSTKLEDSAMYFCASKGAADTQYFGPGTRLTVL.

This clonotype was seen a handful of times. V and J are TRBV12-3 or TRBV12-4 and TRBJ2-7; D may match TRBD1 or TRBD2 (5 bases each). The CDR3 is made up of 15 amino acids. Trimming left V 1 base short and J 5 bases short, with 15 bases between. The CDR3 DNA follows: TGTGCCAGCAGTTTAGGGCCCAGGGACGCCCACGAGCAGTACTTC. It encodes CASSLGPRDAHEQYF.

This clonotype was seen ten or more times. CDR3 loop: CASSQDVRTVAPGQFF. Here the CDR3 DNA reads TGTGCCAGCAGCCAAGATGTGAGAACCGTAGCCCCGGGGCAGTTCTTC. The chain carries TRBV3-1 and TRBJ2-1; D is unclear. Trimming took off 0 bases at V and 12 bases at J, with 21 bases between the two ends. The CDR3 is made up of 16 amino acids. Per germline, CDR1 LGHDT and CDR2 YNNKEL (reference sequence).

This clonotype was detected ten times or more. The chain uses TRBV29-1 and TRBJ2-5, with 7 positions matching TRBD2. V was pared by 4 bases and J by 3 bases, with 5 bases of the junction left unmatched. The length of the CDR3 is 13 residues. Germline V gene lookup returns CDR1 SQVTM and CDR2 ANQGSEA. The CDR3 is CSVAVAGEETQYF. In nucleotides, the CDR3 is TGCAGCGTTGCAGTGGCGGGGGAAGAGACCCAGTACTTC.

This clonotype has at least ten counts. This CDR3 is CASSLGADGSPLHF. As DNA, the CDR3 is TGTGCCAGCAGCTTAGGGGCAGATGGATCACCCCTCCACTTT. The genes are TRBV7-2 and TRBJ1-6; no definite D call. This CDR3 is built from 14 residues. The V gene's germline CDR1 is SGHTA and CDR2 FQGNSA. V dropped 1 base and J dropped 10 bases, with 11 bases sitting between them.

J is TRBJ2-3 and V is TRBV28; D ambiguous. The CDR3 sequence is 12 residues long. The germline CDR1 and CDR2 sequences are MDHEN and SYDVKM. The ends were cut back, 5 bases at V and 2 bases at J, with 5 bases in the middle. CDR3 DNA sequence: TGTGCCAGCAGTAAGACCACAGATACGCAGTATTTT. The encoded protein is CASSKTTDTQYF.

The sample holds many counts of this clonotype. The CDR3 nucleotides read TGTGCCAGCAGTTACCAGGTCACTGAAGCTTTCTTT. Translation: CASSYQVTEAFF. V gene TRBV3-1 combines with J gene TRBJ1-1; D not resolved. CDR3 length: 12 amino acids. Germline-derived CDR1 and CDR2 are LGHDT and YNNKEL (reference sequence). V dropped 6 bases and J dropped 4 bases, with 9 bases sitting between them.

This clonotype came up many times. The chain carries TRBV14 and TRBJ2-3; D gene uncertain. In germline, CDR1 is SGHDN, CDR2 FVKESK. This CDR3 spans 15 amino acids. V was shortened by 7 bases and J by 8 bases, with 22 bases between the two germline ends. CDR3 bases: TGTGCCAGCAACTTCGGACCCAGGTCATCGGGTACGCAGTATTTT. Amino acid sequence: CASNFGPRSSGTQYF.

The chain employs TRBV28 and TRBJ1-2; possible D gene TRBD1, 6 bases. The CDR3 spans 18 residues. The V gene's germline CDR1 is MDHEN and CDR2 SYDVKM. Trimming pared 3 bases from V and 6 bases from J, leaving 26 bases between. The CDR3 region has the DNA TGTGCCAGCAGTTTGTCCGAGGGGGATGGTGGGCTAGGTGATGGCTACACCTTC. The encoded protein is CASSLSEGDGGLGDGYTF.

Many counts were recorded for this clonotype. This chain joins TRBV19 and TRBJ2-1; a possible D gene is TRBD2 (7 bases). Looked up from germline, CDR1 is LNHDA and CDR2 is SQIVND (reference sequence). V lost 0 bases to trimming and J lost 8 bases, with 17 bases between them. This CDR3 spans 16 amino acids. CDR3 DNA: TGTGCCAGTAGTATAGATCTGGGGGGGCAGTGGGATGAGCAGTTCTTC. Translating it yields CASSIDLGGQWDEQFF.

This clonotype was counted many times. This chain uses TRBV2 with TRBJ2-5, with D perhaps assigned TRBD1 or TRBD2 (5 bases each). V was trimmed by 10 bases and J by 0 bases, leaving 15 bases between them. CDR3 length: 14 amino acids. Germline loops: CDR1 SNHLY, CDR2 FYNNEI. The chain's CDR3 is CATGRDRYQETQYF. The CDR3 nucleotides are TGTGCCACGGGTCGGGACCGGTACCAAGAGACCCAGTACTTC.

This clonotype was counted at least ten times. The chain joins TRBV19 to TRBJ2-2, with unresolved D. The germline CDR1 and CDR2 sequences are LNHDA and SQIVND (reference sequence). This CDR3 has 13 amino acids. Trimming removed 8 bases at V and 2 bases at J, with 9 bases between. This CDR3 is CASCLINTGELFF. For the CDR3, the DNA is TGTGCCAGTTGTTTGATAAACACCGGGGAGCTGTTTTTT.

This clonotype was counted many times. The rearrangement joins TRBV9 to TRBJ2-3; TRBD1 aligns across 9 bases. The V gene's germline CDR1 is SGDLS and CDR2 YYNGEE. V lost 5 bases and J lost 3; bases outside the gene matches: 7. CDR3 size: 15 residues. CDR3 DNA: TGTGCCAGCAGGGCCGCCGGGACAGGGACAGATACGCAGTATTTT. Its protein product is CASRAAGTGTDTQYF. The variable domain in full, completed from reference TRBV9 and TRBJ2-3, reads DSGVTQTPKHLITATGQRVTLRCSPRSGDLSVYWYQQSLDQGLQFLIQYYNGEERAKGNILERFSAQQFPDLHSELNLSSLELGDSALYFCASRAAGTGTDTQYFGPGTRLTVL.

This clonotype was picked up many times. The chain is built from TRBV5-1 and TRBJ2-3, with 7 bases aligning to TRBD1. The CDR3 spans 14 residues. Germline CDR1 SGHRS, CDR2 YFSETQ. V shed 4 bases, J shed 4 bases, and the junction held 6 bases outside the gene matches. The CDR3 DNA follows: TGCGCCAGCAGCGAGGGACAGCGACCAGATACGCAGTATTTT. This sequence encodes CASSEGQRPDTQYF.

Regarding this clonotype: It differs at one base from a far larger clone, so likely a read error. Here the CDR3 reads CASSLGGLAAYEQYF. CDR3 sequence (DNA): TGTGCCAGCAGCCTGGGCGGGCTAGCCGCCTACGAGCAGTACTTC. V and J are TRBV5-3 and TRBJ2-7; tentatively, D is TRBD2 (5 bases). TRBV5-3 is sorted into the ORF group, with uncertain function. The CDR3 is 15 amino acids. V lost 8 bases and J lost 2, with 20 bases in between.

This clonotype has ten or more counts. The chain joins TRBV15 to TRBJ1-1, with a weak D call TRBD1 (6 bases). V shed 8 bases and J shed 1 base, with 11 bases lying between them. The CDR3 runs 13 residues. Germline loops: CDR1 LNHNV, CDR2 YYDKDF (reference sequence). The CDR3, as DNA: TGTGCCACCGGGCCGGGGGCGAACACTGAAGCTTTCTTT. Translating it yields CATGPGANTEAFF.

The table lists this clonotype with many counts. V and J are TRBV27 and TRBJ1-5; D ambiguous. The CDR3 has 14 amino acids. Trimming removed 6 bases from V and 0 bases from J, with 9 bases in between. CDR1 is MNHEY and CDR2 is SMNVEV in the germline V gene (reference sequence). The CDR3 region has the DNA TGTGCCAGCAGGGTGACGGGTAGCAATCAGCCCCAGCATTTT. Translation: CASRVTGSNQPQHF.

The rearrangement links TRBV6-2 or TRBV6-3 to TRBJ2-1; tentatively, D is TRBD2 (5 bases). With 8 bases removed from V and 9 bases from J, the gap between germline ends came to 14 bases. The CDR3 is 12 residues long. Germline-derived CDR1 and CDR2 are MNHEY and SVGEGT. The CDR3 here is CASAGDAGEQFF. In DNA, the CDR3 is TGTGCCAGCGCGGGCGACGCCGGTGAGCAGTTCTTC.

This clonotype was detected many times. The V call is TRBV29-1, the J call TRBJ2-1, with D hard to call. V lost 8 bases, J lost 10 bases, and 15 bases lay in between. The CDR3 totals 11 residues. The germline gives CDR1 SQVTM, CDR2 ANQGSEA. DNA for the CDR3: TGCAGCATACCCCCGGCGGCCGAGCAGTTCTTC. Translating it yields CSIPPAAEQFF.

This clonotype showed up just a few times. This chain connects TRBV30 to TRBJ1-1; 8 bases match TRBD1. Germline CDR1 and CDR2: GTSNPN and SVGIG (reference sequence). The CDR3 extends over 14 amino acids. V gave up 1 base and J gave up 1 base; unmatched junction bases: 2. CDR3 sequence: CAWSGDRRNTEAFF. The DNA for the CDR3 is TGTGCCTGGAGTGGGGACAGGCGGAACACTGAAGCTTTCTTT.

Concerning this clonotype: A far larger clone is off by one base, so a read error is likely. CDR3 protein: CASSLGTGNTYEQFF. In DNA form, the CDR3 reads TGTGCCAGCAGCTTGGGGACAGGGAACACCTACGAGCAGTTCTTC. V usage is TRBV5-4 and J usage is TRBJ2-1, with TRBD1 matching over 8 bases. There are 15 residues in the CDR3. Per the germline V gene, CDR1 is SGHNT and CDR2 is YYREEE (reference sequence). V dropped 0 bases and J dropped 10; count of bases not matched to a gene: 9.